This entry lists 30 T cell receptor beta chains sequenced from one sample in a study of T cell responses to AZD1222 COVID-19 vaccine. Here immunoSEQ multiplex PCR was the method, and the copy in TCRdb shows in-frame clones only, minus some. The sample lists over 95,000 clones; roughly 87% were seen once. The sequencing used peripheral blood, collected on day 0 of AZD1222 vaccination. The receptors were sampled from an adult in good health.

The chain links TRBV12-5 to TRBJ1-5; weak D call: TRBD1 (6 bases). Germline loops: CDR1 LGHNT, CDR2 FRNRAP. CDR3 size: 16 residues. V lost 5 bases and J lost 3, with 17 bases in between. The CDR3 here is CASGPPQTGINQPQHF. As DNA, the CDR3 is TGTGCTAGTGGTCCCCCCCAGACAGGAATCAATCAGCCCCAGCATTTT.

V usage is TRBV5-4 and J usage is TRBJ2-7, with D perhaps matching TRBD2 (5 bases). From germline, CDR1 is SGHNT and CDR2 YYREEE (reference sequence). The CDR3 extends over 18 amino acids. V gave up 0 bases and J gave up 4 bases, with 23 bases separating them. This CDR3 is CASSLGRNRDSPTYEQYF. CDR3 nucleotides: TGTGCCAGCAGCTTGGGAAGGAACCGGGATTCCCCGACTTACGAGCAGTACTTC.

The chain has TRBV6-2 or TRBV6-3 and TRBJ2-5, with 7 positions matching TRBD1. V dropped 3 bases and J dropped 0; count of bases not matched to a gene: 7. CDR1 and CDR2 from the germline V gene are MNHEY and SVGEGT. The CDR3 runs 16 residues. Here the CDR3 reads CASSYLGQSYQETQYF. The CDR3 DNA is TGTGCCAGCAGTTATTTGGGACAGTCGTACCAAGAGACCCAGTACTTC.

The rearrangement links TRBV19 to TRBJ2-5; TRBD2 matches 9 bases. This CDR3 is 17 amino acids long. Losses at the gene ends were 3 bases for V and 3 bases for J; bases not matched to a gene: 11. Germline V gene sequence: CDR1 LNHDA, CDR2 SQIVND (reference sequence). In DNA, the CDR3 is TGTGCCAGTAGTATTGAAATTGTAGCGGGGGCGGAAGAGACCCAGTACTTC. Translation: CASSIEIVAGAEETQYF. The full variable domain, rest sourced from reference TRBV19 and TRBJ2-5, is DGGITQSPKYLFRKEGQNVTLSCEQNLNHDAMYWYRQDPGQGLRLIYYSQIVNDFQKGDIAEGYSVSREKKESFPLTVTSAQKNPTAFYLCASSIEIVAGAEETQYFGPGTRLLVL.

The chain combines TRBV9 with TRBJ1-2; D not certain. There are 18 residues in the CDR3. V was shortened by 2 bases and J by 2 bases, with 22 bases between the two germline ends. Germline V gene sequence: CDR1 SGDLS, CDR2 YYNGEE. CDR3 residues: CASSVLLPGWETNYGYTF. The CDR3 DNA is TGTGCCAGCAGCGTCCTCCTCCCTGGTTGGGAGACCAACTATGGCTACACCTTC. Full variable domain (remainder filled in from reference TRBV9 and TRBJ1-2): DSGVTQTPKHLITATGQRVTLRCSPRSGDLSVYWYQQSLDQGLQFLIQYYNGEERAKGNILERFSAQQFPDLHSELNLSSLELGDSALYFCASSVLLPGWETNYGYTFGSGTRLTVV.

V usage is TRBV5-8 and J usage is TRBJ1-2, with 7 positions matching TRBD1. CDR1 SGHTS and CDR2 YDEGEE come from the germline V gene. The CDR3 has 14 residues. V lost 0 bases to trimming and J lost 6 bases; unmatched junction nucleotides: 5. CDR3 region: CASSLETGMHGYTF. Here the CDR3 DNA reads TGTGCCAGCAGCTTGGAGACAGGGATGCATGGCTACACCTTC.

The chain employs TRBV4-1 and TRBJ2-1, with 10 bases that match TRBD2. The germline V gene has CDR1 MGHRA and CDR2 YSYEKL. The CDR3 is 18 residues long. J was trimmed by 3 bases and V by 4 bases; bases with no gene match: 12. The CDR3 spells CASSPLGGSGGVYNEQFF. CDR3 nucleotide sequence: TGCGCCAGCAGCCCGCTGGGAGGGAGCGGGGGGGTCTACAATGAGCAGTTCTTC.

The V call is TRBV27, the J call TRBJ2-5; no reliable D call. Germline V lookup: CDR1 MNHEY, CDR2 SMNVEV (reference sequence). The CDR3 totals 13 residues. Between the trimmed V and J ends, which lost 0 bases and 5 bases, there was a span of 7 bases. CDR3 DNA sequence: TGTGCCAGCAGTTTATCCCTGGGGGAGACCCAGTACTTC. Translation: CASSLSLGETQYF.

This clone was seen repeatedly, ten times or more. The rearrangement links TRBV14 to TRBJ2-7; D is unclear. This CDR3 has 14 residues. Germline V CDR1 and CDR2: SGHDN, FVKESK. The V and J ends lost 1 base and 0 bases respectively, with 7 bases between them. CDR3 DNA sequence: TGTGCCAGCAGCCAAGCGGAGTTCTCCTACGAGCAGTACTTC. This translates into CASSQAEFSYEQYF.

This clone was observed a single time. This chain links TRBV5-4 with TRBJ1-1, with unresolved D. The CDR3 is made up of 15 amino acids. Trimming shortened V by 4 bases and J by 0 bases, and 13 bases separated the two germline ends. CDR1 and CDR2 (germline): SGHNT, YYREEE (reference sequence). This chain's CDR3 is CASSPSTIMNTEAFF. The CDR3 DNA reads as TGTGCCAGCAGCCCCAGCACGATTATGAACACTGAAGCTTTCTTT.

The genes are TRBV4-3 and TRBJ2-1, with TRBD2 as a possible D gene (6 bases). Germline V gene sequence: CDR1 LGHNA, CDR2 YSLEER. This CDR3 is built from 18 residues. The V end lost 0 bases, the J end lost 7 bases, and 22 bases lay between the germline ends. In DNA form, the CDR3 reads TGCGCCAGCAGCCAAGAACCGAATTTAGCGGTTAGTCGGAATGAGCAGTTCTTC. As protein: CASSQEPNLAVSRNEQFF.

V and J are TRBV7-8 and TRBJ1-3, with D hard to call. This CDR3 has 13 amino acids. From germline, CDR1 is SGHVS and CDR2 FQNEAQ. V was pared by 5 bases and J by 8 bases, with 13 bases between. The CDR3 DNA reads as TGTGCCAGCAGCCACAACCACCTGGACACCATATATTTT. This sequence encodes CASSHNHLDTIYF.

There are a few counts of this clone. This chain joins TRBV6-5 and TRBJ1-5; maybe TRBD1 (6 bases). CDR1 MNHEY and CDR2 SVGAGI come from the germline V gene. V shed 6 bases and J shed 6 bases, with 18 bases lying between them. The CDR3 has 15 amino acids. CDR3 sequence reads: CASSLGVAGAQPQHF. The CDR3 region has the DNA TGTGCCAGCAGCCTTGGAGTGGCGGGGGCTCAGCCCCAGCATTTT.

This rearrangement joins TRBV7-2 to TRBJ2-6; D assignment may be TRBD1 or TRBD2 (5 bases each). The CDR3 runs to 15 residues. The V end was cut by 5 bases, the J end by 1 base, with 9 bases between. CDR1 SGHTA and CDR2 FQGNSA come from the germline V gene. CDR3 sequence: CASSRDPSGANVLTF. For the CDR3, the DNA is TGTGCCAGCAGCCGGGACCCTTCTGGGGCCAACGTCCTGACTTTC.

The rearrangement joins TRBV24-1 to TRBJ2-1; perhaps TRBD1 as D (5 bases). CDR1 and CDR2 (germline): KGHDR, SFDVKD. V was shortened by 7 bases and J by 8 bases, with 20 bases between the two germline ends. The CDR3 covers 15 residues. This CDR3 is CATRTGQGPTDEQFF. The CDR3 region has the DNA TGTGCCACCAGGACCGGGCAGGGTCCGACGGATGAGCAGTTCTTC.

This chain uses TRBV15 with TRBJ2-5; possible D gene TRBD2, 5 bases. The V end lost 0 bases, the J end lost 4 bases, and 18 bases lay between the germline ends. The CDR3 is 17 amino acids. Per the germline V gene, CDR1 is LNHNV and CDR2 is YYDKDF (reference sequence). The CDR3, as DNA: TGTGCCACCAGCAGAGATCCTGAGAGCGGCAAGCGAGAGACCCAGTACTTC. The encoded protein is CATSRDPESGKRETQYF.

The rearrangement uses TRBV19 and TRBJ1-1, with D possibly TRBD1 on 6 matching bases. The CDR3 contains 14 residues. V was pared by 6 bases and J by 0 bases, with 11 bases between. From germline, CDR1 is LNHDA and CDR2 SQIVND (reference sequence). CDR3 nucleotide sequence: TGTGCCAGTAGGCAAGACAGGCTGAACACTGAAGCTTTCTTT. It translates to CASRQDRLNTEAFF. The variable domain in full, completed from reference TRBV19 and TRBJ1-1, reads DGGITQSPKYLFRKEGQNVTLSCEQNLNHDAMYWYRQDPGQGLRLIYYSQIVNDFQKGDIAEGYSVSREKKESFPLTVTSAQKNPTAFYLCASRQDRLNTEAFFGQGTRLTVV.

The J gene is TRBJ1-1, the V gene TRBV6-2 or TRBV6-3; no firm D call. This CDR3 has 11 amino acids. The V gene's germline CDR1 is MNHEY and CDR2 SVGEGT. The germline V and J ends were trimmed by 5 bases and 4 bases, with 5 bases remaining between them. DNA for the CDR3: TGTGCCAGCAGTCTCACCACTGAAGCTTTCTTT. Translation: CASSLTTEAFF.

This sequence joins TRBV6-5 and TRBJ1-1; 8 bases map to TRBD1. CDR1 is MNHEY, CDR2 SVGAGI, per germline. CDR3 length equals 14 residues. Trimming at V came to 5 bases and at J to 4 bases, leaving 6 bases not matched to a gene. DNA of the CDR3: TGTGCCAGCAGTCAGGGGGCGATCGGCACTGAAGCTTTCTTT. Residues: CASSQGAIGTEAFF.

The chain employs TRBV5-4 and TRBJ2-2; 10 bases line up with TRBD1. The trim removed 5 bases at V and 6 bases at J, leaving 7 bases unmatched. The germline V gene encodes CDR1 SGHNT and CDR2 YYREEE (reference sequence). The CDR3 runs to 15 residues. The chain's CDR3 is CASRAGTGDPGELFF. The CDR3 DNA follows: TGTGCCAGCAGGGCCGGGACAGGGGACCCCGGGGAGCTGTTTTTT.

The chain couples TRBV5-4 to TRBJ2-1; 14 positions agree with TRBD2. The germline gives CDR1 SGHNT, CDR2 YYREEE (reference sequence). Trimming removed 9 bases from V and 8 bases from J; junction bases left unmatched: 10. This CDR3 spans 15 amino acids. The CDR3 nucleotides are TGTGCCACCCGACTAGCGGGGGGGCCCCCCCATGAGCAGTTCTTC. Encoded protein: CATRLAGGPPHEQFF. The full variable domain, in which reference TRBV5-4 and TRBJ2-1 provide the parts outside the CDR3, is ETGVTQSPTHLIKTRGQQVTLRCSSQSGHNTVSWYQQALGQGPQFIFQYYREEENGRGNFPPRFSGLQFPNYSSELNVNALELDDSALYLCATRLAGGPPHEQFFGPGTRLTVL.

There are a few counts of this clone. This chain links TRBV4-1 with TRBJ1-6; no firm D call. V lost 0 bases, J lost 12 bases, and 9 bases lay in between. The CDR3 is made up of 13 amino acids. The V gene's germline CDR1 is MGHRA and CDR2 YSYEKL. The CDR3 nucleotides read TGCGCCAGCAGCCAAGACCTTTATCGACCCCTCCACTTT. It translates to CASSQDLYRPLHF.

This CDR3 reads CASSPLTSVDEQYF. CDR3 sequence (DNA): TGTGCCAGCAGCCCCTTGACTAGCGTCGACGAGCAGTACTTC. This chain links TRBV4-2 with TRBJ2-7, with 8 positions matching TRBD2. The CDR3 is made up of 14 amino acids. Germline assignment: CDR1 LGHNA and CDR2 YNFKEQ. V gave up 4 bases and J gave up 5 bases; unmatched junction bases: 7.

This chain links TRBV6-5 with TRBJ1-4; D uncertain. CDR1 and CDR2 (germline): MNHEY, SVGAGI. With 2 bases removed from V and 0 bases from J, the gap between germline ends came to 4 bases. The CDR3 is 14 residues long. In DNA, the CDR3 is TGTGCCAGCAGTTACCTGCCAACTAATGAAAAACTGTTTTTT. As protein: CASSYLPTNEKLFF.

The chain uses TRBV4-1 and TRBJ1-5, with 7 nucleotides matching TRBD1. The CDR3 sequence is 15 residues long. The germline V gene encodes CDR1 MGHRA and CDR2 YSYEKL. The V segment lost 3 bases and the J segment 7 bases; nucleotides outside the gene matches: 9. Here the CDR3 reads CASSHLQGNNQPQHF. CDR3 nucleotide sequence: TGCGCCAGCAGCCACCTACAGGGGAATAACCAGCCCCAGCATTTT.

Points on this clone: This sample includes further DNA sequences coding for the same CDR3. The chain has TRBV7-2 and TRBJ2-2, with D perhaps TRBD2 (5 bases). Germline V gene sequence: CDR1 SGHTA, CDR2 FQGNSA. CDR3 length: 14 amino acids. V was clipped by 1 base and J by 4 bases, with 7 bases between them. In DNA, the CDR3 is TGTGCCAGCAGCTTAGAGAGGGTCACCGGGGAGCTGTTTTTT. It specifies CASSLERVTGELFF.

J is TRBJ2-7 and V is TRBV10-3, with 10 bases matching TRBD1. V lost 6 bases to trimming and J lost 2 bases; unmatched junction nucleotides: 7. In germline, CDR1 is ENHRY, CDR2 SYGVKD. This CDR3 is built from 15 residues. CDR3 coding DNA: TGTGCCATCAGCGGGCCGGGACAGGGGACCTACGAGCAGTACTTC. Encoded protein: CAISGPGQGTYEQYF.

This clone was detected once. This rearrangement joins TRBV7-2 to TRBJ1-1, with a possible D match to TRBD1 (5 bases). Per the germline V gene, CDR1 is SGHTA and CDR2 is FQGNSA. CDR3 size: 13 residues. The V gene lost 5 bases and the J gene lost 7 bases, with 14 bases spanning the gap. The CDR3 sequence: CASSLDSGVEAFF. In DNA form, the CDR3 reads TGTGCCAGCAGCCTAGATTCGGGGGTTGAAGCTTTCTTT. Full variable domain (rest looked up from reference TRBV7-2 and TRBJ1-1): GAGVSQSPSNKVTEKGKDVELRCDPISGHTALYWYRQSLGQGLEFLIYFQGNSAPDKSGLPSDRFSAERTGGSVSTLTIQRTQQEDSAVYLCASSLDSGVEAFFGQGTRLTVV.

The V call is TRBV19, the J call TRBJ2-3; D may be TRBD1 (5 bases). This CDR3 region has 15 residues. Germline V gene lookup returns CDR1 LNHDA and CDR2 SQIVND (reference sequence). Trimming removed 3 bases at V and 4 bases at J, with 14 bases between. The DNA of the CDR3 is TGTGCCAGTAGTATTATCCCCCAGGGATCAGATACGCAGTATTTT. It codes for CASSIIPQGSDTQYF.

The chain couples TRBV7-2 to TRBJ2-3; possibly TRBD1 for D (5 bases). Looked up from germline, CDR1 is SGHTA and CDR2 is FQGNSA. Trimming left V 5 bases short and J 0 bases short, with 12 bases between. The CDR3 has 15 residues. The CDR3 nucleotides read TGTGCCAGCAGCCCTCAGGGATATAGCACAGATACGCAGTATTTT. Protein: CASSPQGYSTDTQYF. Variable domain in full (rest from reference TRBV7-2 and TRBJ2-3): GAGVSQSPSNKVTEKGKDVELRCDPISGHTALYWYRQSLGQGLEFLIYFQGNSAPDKSGLPSDRFSAERTGGSVSTLTIQRTQQEDSAVYLCASSPQGYSTDTQYFGPGTRLTVL.